This T cell receptor (beta chain) is drawn from a study of blood T cell repertoires in COVID-19. The germline V gene encodes CDR1 SGHRS and CDR2 YFSETQ. Trimming took off 7 bases at V and 3 bases at J, with 19 bases between the two ends. This CDR3 comprises 15 residues. Method: immunoSEQ multiplex PCR; TCRdb's copy keeps in-frame clones and lacks some. This sample yields roughly 77,000 clones, of which 76% are seen a single time; 15% belongs to the top ten. This receptor was identified in a man aged 55 to 69 with COVID-19, enrolled during active disease. Sequencing was done on a sample of peripheral blood. The V and J genes are TRBV5-1 and TRBJ2-5, with TRBD1 as a possible D gene (6 bases). DNA for the CDR3: TGCGCCAGCCTATTCTCAGGGGCAGCCGAAGAGACCCAGTACTTC. It specifies CASLFSGAAEETQYF.